Given below is one TCR beta chain in context. Its antigen is as yet unknown. After 5'RACE with constant-segment primers, TCR alpha and TCR beta cDNA libraries carrying sample barcodes and UMIs were obtained. TCRdb reprocessed the 5' RACE reads with MiXCR, giving one entry per CDR3 protein. This sample has around 200,000 distinct CDR3 sequences, with roughly 23% found just once. This specimen comes from a study of T-cell memory formation after mild COVID-19. General study results and limits: A balance of CD4 and CD8 characterized clones contracting day 15 to 85, whereas later expanders leaned CD4+. Nothing showed for sure that second-wave clones peaking on day 37 were SARS-CoV-2 specific. There were some responding clones in pre-infection memory, which suggested that cross-reactive memory had joined.

The sample consisted of PBMCs or a T cell subset sorted from them (not recorded which). This receptor was identified in an adult woman who had mild COVID-19 (a few samples of this study predate the infection). Cell type and time point are not known.

The CDR3 nucleotides are TGTGCCAGCAGCGTAGCTAATAAGGGGGAAGAGGCGTATCGCTACACCTTC. It yields the protein CASSVANKGEEAYRYTF. The chain combines TRBV9 with TRBJ1-2; perhaps TRBD1 as D (6 bases). V lost 0 bases, J lost 9 bases, and 24 bases lay in between. Germline loops: CDR1 SGDLS, CDR2 YYNGEE. This CDR3 comprises 17 residues.